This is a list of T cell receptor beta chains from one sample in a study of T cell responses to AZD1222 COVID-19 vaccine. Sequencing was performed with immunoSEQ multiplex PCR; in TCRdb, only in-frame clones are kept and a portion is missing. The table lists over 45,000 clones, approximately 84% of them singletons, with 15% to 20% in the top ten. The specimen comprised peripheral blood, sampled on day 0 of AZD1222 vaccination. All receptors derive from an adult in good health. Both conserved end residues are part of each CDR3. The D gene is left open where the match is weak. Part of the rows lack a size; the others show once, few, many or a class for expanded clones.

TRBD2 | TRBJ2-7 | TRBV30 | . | CAWSITTSGSSEQYF | TGTGCCTGGAGTATCACCACTAGCGGGAGTTCCGAGCAGTACTTC
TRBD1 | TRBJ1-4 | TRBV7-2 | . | CASSLGTGFTNEKLFF | TGTGCCAGCAGCTTGGGGACAGGGTTCACTAATGAAAAACTGTTTTTT
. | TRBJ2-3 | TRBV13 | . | CASNGDSTDTQYF | TGTGCCAGCAACGGGGACAGCACAGATACGCAGTATTTT
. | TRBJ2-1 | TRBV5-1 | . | CASSLRAGEQFF | TGCGCCAGCAGCTTAAGGGCTGGTGAGCAGTTCTTC
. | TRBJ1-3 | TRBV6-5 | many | CASSYDRPERGNTIYF | TGTGCCAGCAGCTACGACAGGCCAGAAAGAGGAAACACCATATATTTT
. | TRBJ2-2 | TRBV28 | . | CASSMTGTGELFF | TGTGCCAGCAGTATGACGGGCACCGGGGAGCTGTTTTTT
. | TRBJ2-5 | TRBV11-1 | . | CASSLPTGEETQYF | TGTGCCAGCAGCTTACCCACCGGTGAGGAGACCCAGTACTTC
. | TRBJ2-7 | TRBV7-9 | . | CASSLVGQGPSYEQYF | TGTGCCAGCAGCTTAGTTGGGCAGGGTCCCTCCTACGAGCAGTACTTC
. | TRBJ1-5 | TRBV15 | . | CATSRKANNQPQHF | TGTGCCACCAGCCGGAAGGCGAACAATCAGCCCCAGCATTTT
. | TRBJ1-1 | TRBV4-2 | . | CASSQELGWRGRTEAFF | TGTGCCAGCAGCCAAGAGTTGGGCTGGCGGGGACGAACTGAAGCTTTCTTT
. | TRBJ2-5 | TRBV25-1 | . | CASSMSGEETQYF | TGTGCCAGCAGTATGAGTGGGGAAGAGACCCAGTACTTC
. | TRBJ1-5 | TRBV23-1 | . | CASSLQGVGNQPQHF | TGCGCCAGCAGCCTGCAGGGTGTAGGCAATCAGCCCCAGCATTTT
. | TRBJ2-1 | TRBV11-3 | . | CASSLGTSQVNEQFF | TGTGCCAGCAGCCTTGGGACTTCTCAAGTCAATGAGCAGTTCTTC